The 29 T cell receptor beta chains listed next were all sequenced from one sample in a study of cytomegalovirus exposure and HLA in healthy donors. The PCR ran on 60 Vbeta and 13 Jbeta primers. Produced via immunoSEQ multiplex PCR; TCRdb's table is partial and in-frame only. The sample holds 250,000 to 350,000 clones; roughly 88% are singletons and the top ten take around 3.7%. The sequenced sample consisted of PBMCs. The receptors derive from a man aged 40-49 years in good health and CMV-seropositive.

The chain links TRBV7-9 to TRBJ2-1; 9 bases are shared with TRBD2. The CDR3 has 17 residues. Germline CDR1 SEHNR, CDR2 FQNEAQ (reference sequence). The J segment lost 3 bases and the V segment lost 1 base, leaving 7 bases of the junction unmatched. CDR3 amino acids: CASSLGLAGSNYNEQFF. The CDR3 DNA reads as TGTGCCAGCAGCTTAGGGCTAGCGGGATCCAACTACAATGAGCAGTTCTTC.

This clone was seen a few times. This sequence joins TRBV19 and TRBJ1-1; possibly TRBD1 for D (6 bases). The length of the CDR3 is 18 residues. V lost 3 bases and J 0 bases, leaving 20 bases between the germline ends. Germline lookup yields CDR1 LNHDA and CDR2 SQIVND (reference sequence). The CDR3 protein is CASSILGLLGDMNTEAFF. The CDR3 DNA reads TGTGCCAGTAGTATCCTTGGACTGTTAGGGGACATGAACACTGAAGCTTTCTTT.

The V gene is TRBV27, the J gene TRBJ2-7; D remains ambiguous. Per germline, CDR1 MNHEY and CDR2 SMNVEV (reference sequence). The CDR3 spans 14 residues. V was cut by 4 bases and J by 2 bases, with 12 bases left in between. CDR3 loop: CASSSWVSTYEQYF. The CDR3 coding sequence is TGTGCCAGCAGTTCTTGGGTTAGCACCTACGAGCAGTACTTC.

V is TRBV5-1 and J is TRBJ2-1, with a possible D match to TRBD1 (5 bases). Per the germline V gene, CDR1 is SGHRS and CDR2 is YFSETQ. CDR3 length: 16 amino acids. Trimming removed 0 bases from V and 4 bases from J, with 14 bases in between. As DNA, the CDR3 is TGCGCCAGCAGCTTGGTATTCGGTGGGGCATACAATGAGCAGTTCTTC. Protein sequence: CASSLVFGGAYNEQFF.

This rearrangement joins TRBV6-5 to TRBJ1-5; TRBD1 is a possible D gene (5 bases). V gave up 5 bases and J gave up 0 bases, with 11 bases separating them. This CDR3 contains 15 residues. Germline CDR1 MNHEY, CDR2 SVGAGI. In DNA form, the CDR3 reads TGTGCCAGCAGTCGAGACAGCTATAGCAATCAGCCCCAGCATTTT. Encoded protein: CASSRDSYSNQPQHF.

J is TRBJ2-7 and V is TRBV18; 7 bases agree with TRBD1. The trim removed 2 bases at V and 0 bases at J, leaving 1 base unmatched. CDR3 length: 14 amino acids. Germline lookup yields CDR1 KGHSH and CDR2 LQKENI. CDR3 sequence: CASSPGQASYEQYF. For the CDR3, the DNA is TGTGCCAGCTCACCAGGACAGGCCTCCTACGAGCAGTACTTC.

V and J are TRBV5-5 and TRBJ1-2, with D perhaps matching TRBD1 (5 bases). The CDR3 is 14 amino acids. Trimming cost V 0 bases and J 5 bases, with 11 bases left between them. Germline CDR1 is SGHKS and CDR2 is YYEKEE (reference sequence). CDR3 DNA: TGTGCCAGCAGCTTGGATGGGGGGAATTATGGCTACACCTTC. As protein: CASSLDGGNYGYTF.

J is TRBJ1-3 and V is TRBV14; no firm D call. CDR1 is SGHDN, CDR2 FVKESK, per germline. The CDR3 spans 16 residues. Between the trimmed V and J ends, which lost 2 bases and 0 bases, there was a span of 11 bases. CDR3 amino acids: CASSQMSSSSGNTIYF. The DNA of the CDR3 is TGTGCCAGCAGCCAAATGTCGTCCAGCTCTGGAAACACCATATATTTT.

CDR3 in amino acids: CASSSTGGRNHEQYF. The CDR3 DNA sequence: TGTGCCAGCAGTTCGACGGGCGGGAGGAACCACGAGCAGTACTTC. This sequence joins TRBV6-5 and TRBJ2-7, with TRBD2 matching 8 bases. The CDR3 sequence is 15 residues long. CDR1 and CDR2 from the germline V gene are MNHEY and SVGAGI. V lost 4 bases to trimming and J lost 5 bases; unmatched junction nucleotides: 10.

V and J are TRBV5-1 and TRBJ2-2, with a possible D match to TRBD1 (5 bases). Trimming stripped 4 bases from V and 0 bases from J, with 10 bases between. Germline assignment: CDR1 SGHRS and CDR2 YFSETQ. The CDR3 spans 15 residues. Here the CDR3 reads CASSITGANTGELFF. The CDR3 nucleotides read TGCGCCAGCAGCATTACAGGAGCGAACACCGGGGAGCTGTTTTTT.

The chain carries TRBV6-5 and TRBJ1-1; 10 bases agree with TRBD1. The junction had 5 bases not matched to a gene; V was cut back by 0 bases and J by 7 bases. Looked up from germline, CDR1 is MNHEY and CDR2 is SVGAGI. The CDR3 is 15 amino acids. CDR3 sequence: CASSYSLDRGSEAFF. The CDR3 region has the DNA TGTGCCAGCAGTTACTCGTTGGACAGGGGGAGTGAAGCTTTCTTT.

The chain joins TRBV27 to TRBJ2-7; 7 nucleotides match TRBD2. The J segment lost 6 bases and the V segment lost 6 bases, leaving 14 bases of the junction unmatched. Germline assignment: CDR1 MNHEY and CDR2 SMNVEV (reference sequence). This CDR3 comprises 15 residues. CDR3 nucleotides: TGTGCCAGCAGCTATTATGGGAAGCGGGGTTCCGAGCAGTACTTC. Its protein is CASSYYGKRGSEQYF.

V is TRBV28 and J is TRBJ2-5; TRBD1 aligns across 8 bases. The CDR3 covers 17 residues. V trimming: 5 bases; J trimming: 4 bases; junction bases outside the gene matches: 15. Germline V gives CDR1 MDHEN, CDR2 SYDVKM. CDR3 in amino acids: CASSRADRGRGLETQYF. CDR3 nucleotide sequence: TGTGCCAGCAGTCGGGCTGACAGGGGCCGCGGTTTAGAGACCCAGTACTTC.

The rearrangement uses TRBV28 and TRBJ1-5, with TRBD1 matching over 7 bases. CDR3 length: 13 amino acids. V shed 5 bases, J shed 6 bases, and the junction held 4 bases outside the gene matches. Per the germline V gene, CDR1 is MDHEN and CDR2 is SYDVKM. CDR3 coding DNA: TGTGCCAGCAGTCGTGACAGGGTTCAGCCCCAGCATTTT. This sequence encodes CASSRDRVQPQHF.

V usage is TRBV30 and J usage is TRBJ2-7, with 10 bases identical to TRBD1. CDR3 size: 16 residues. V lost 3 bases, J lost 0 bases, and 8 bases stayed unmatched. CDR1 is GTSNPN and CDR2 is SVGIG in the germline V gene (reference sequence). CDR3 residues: CAWSLPRTGGSYEQYF. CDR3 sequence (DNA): TGTGCCTGGAGCCTACCCCGGACAGGGGGCTCCTACGAGCAGTACTTC.

The CDR3 protein is CASTYSSSYNEQFF. CDR3 coding DNA: TGTGCCAGTACTTATTCGAGCTCCTACAATGAGCAGTTCTTC. The gene calls are TRBV19 and TRBJ2-1; no clear D gene. This CDR3 contains 14 residues. The germline gives CDR1 LNHDA, CDR2 SQIVND (reference sequence). Trimming cost V 7 bases and J 0 bases, with 10 bases left between them.

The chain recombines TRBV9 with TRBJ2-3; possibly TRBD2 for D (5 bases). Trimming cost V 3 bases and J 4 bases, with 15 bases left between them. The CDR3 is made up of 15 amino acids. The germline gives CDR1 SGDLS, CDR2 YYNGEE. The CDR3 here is CASSGGASPADTQYF. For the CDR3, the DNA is TGTGCCAGCAGCGGCGGAGCTAGCCCCGCAGATACGCAGTATTTT.

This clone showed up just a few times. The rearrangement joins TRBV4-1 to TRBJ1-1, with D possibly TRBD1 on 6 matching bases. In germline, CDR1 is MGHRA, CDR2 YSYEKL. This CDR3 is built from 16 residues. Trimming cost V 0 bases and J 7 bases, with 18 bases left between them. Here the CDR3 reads CASSQDSAGEFGEAFF. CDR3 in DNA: TGCGCCAGCAGCCAAGATAGCGCAGGGGAGTTCGGTGAAGCTTTCTTT.

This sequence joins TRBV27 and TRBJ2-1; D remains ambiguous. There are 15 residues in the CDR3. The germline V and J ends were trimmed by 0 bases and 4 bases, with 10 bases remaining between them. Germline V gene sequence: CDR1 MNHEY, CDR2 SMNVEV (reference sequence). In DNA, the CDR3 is TGTGCCAGCAGTTTATCACGGTCCGGGTACAATGAGCAGTTCTTC. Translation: CASSLSRSGYNEQFF.

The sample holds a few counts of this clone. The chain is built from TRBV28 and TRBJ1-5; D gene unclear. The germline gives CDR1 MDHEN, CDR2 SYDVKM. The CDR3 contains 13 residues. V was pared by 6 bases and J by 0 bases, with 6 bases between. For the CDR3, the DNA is TGTGCCAGCAGGGCCATTAGCAATCAGCCCCAGCATTTT. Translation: CASRAISNQPQHF.

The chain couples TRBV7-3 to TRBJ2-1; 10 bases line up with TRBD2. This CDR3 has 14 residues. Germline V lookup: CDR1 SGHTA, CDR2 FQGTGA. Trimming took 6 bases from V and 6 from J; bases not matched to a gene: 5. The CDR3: CASRSSGSINEQFF. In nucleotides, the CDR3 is TGTGCCAGCAGATCTAGCGGGAGTATCAATGAGCAGTTCTTC.

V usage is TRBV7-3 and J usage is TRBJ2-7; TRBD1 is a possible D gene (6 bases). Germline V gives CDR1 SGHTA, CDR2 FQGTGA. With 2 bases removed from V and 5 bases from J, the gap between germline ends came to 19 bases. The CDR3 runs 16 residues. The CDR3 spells CASSLLGGAGEDEQYF. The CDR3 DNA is TGTGCCAGCAGCTTACTTGGGGGCGCGGGCGAAGACGAGCAGTACTTC.

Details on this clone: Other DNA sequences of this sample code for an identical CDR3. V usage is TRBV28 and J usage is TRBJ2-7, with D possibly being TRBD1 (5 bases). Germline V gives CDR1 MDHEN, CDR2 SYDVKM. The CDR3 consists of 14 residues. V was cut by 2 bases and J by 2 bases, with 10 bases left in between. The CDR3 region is CASSLGQGPYEQYF. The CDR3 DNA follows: TGTGCCAGCAGTTTAGGGCAGGGTCCCTACGAGCAGTACTTC.

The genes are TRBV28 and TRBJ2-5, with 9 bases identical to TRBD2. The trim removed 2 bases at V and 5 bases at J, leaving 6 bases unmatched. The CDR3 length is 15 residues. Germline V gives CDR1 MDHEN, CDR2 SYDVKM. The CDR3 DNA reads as TGTGCCAGCAGTTTAATTCTAGCGGGACTGGAGACCCAGTACTTC. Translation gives CASSLILAGLETQYF.

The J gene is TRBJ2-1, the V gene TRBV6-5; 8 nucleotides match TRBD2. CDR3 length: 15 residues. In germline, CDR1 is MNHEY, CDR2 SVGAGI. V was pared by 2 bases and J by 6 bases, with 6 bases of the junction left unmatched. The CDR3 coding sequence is TGTGCCAGCAGTTACGGGCGGGAGGAGGGCAATGAGCAGTTCTTC. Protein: CASSYGREEGNEQFF.

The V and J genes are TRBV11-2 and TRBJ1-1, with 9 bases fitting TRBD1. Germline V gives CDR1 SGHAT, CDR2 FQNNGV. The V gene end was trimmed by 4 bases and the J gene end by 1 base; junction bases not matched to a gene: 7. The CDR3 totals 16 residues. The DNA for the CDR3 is TGTGCCAGCAGCTCCTTGGGGACAGGGAAGAACACTGAAGCTTTCTTT. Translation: CASSSLGTGKNTEAFF.

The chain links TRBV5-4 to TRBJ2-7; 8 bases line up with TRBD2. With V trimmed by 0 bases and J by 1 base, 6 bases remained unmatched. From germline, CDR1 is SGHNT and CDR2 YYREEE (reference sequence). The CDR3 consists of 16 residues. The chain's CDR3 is CASSLGGGGGSYEQYF. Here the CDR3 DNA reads TGTGCCAGCAGCTTGGGAGGCGGCGGGGGGTCCTACGAGCAGTACTTC.

The DNA for the CDR3 is TGTGCCTGGCATGGGACAGACTCCTACGAGCAGTACTTC. Translating it yields CAWHGTDSYEQYF. The chain has TRBV30 and TRBJ2-7; 7 nucleotides match TRBD1. The V and J ends lost 5 bases and 0 bases, in that order; junction bases with no gene match: 4. The CDR3 is made up of 13 amino acids. The germline V gene encodes CDR1 GTSNPN and CDR2 SVGIG (reference sequence).

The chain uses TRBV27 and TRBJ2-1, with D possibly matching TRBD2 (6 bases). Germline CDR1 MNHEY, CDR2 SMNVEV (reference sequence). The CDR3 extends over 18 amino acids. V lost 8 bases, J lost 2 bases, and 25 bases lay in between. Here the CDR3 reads CASGPGLTQLKAYNEQFF. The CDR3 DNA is TGTGCCAGCGGTCCGGGACTCACTCAGCTAAAGGCCTACAATGAGCAGTTCTTC.